This T cell receptor (beta chain) was identified in a study of beta chain features in type 1 diabetes. Study as a whole: Patients did not differ from healthy donors in age, gender or cell yield.

Comment on this clone: Its antigen is not identified.

Points from the study as a whole: In these data, an HLA type influence on TCRB rearrangement remained unresolved. PCR might pick shorter templates more often, in the same way for patients and controls. Researchers report that Type 1 diabetes patients had moderately but significantly shorter TCRB CDR3s across all four CD4+ subsets.

The trim removed 4 bases at V and 3 bases at J, leaving 6 bases unmatched. CDR3 length: 14 residues. The germline gives CDR1 SGHNT, CDR2 YYREEE (reference sequence). The whole isolated RNA underwent reverse transcription, so sequencing captured expressed TCRB transcripts. The assay was immunoSEQ multiplex PCR, and TCRdb's table has in-frame clones only and misses some. Of around 260,000 clones listed, 20% to 25% are singletons. The TCR originated in a woman aged 30 to 39 with type 1 diabetes. The sequencing input was naive CD4+ T cells from blood. The chain uses TRBV5-4 and TRBJ2-7; TRBD2 matches 8 bases. The CDR3 region is CASSPAGADYEQYF. In DNA, the CDR3 is TGTGCCAGCAGCCCAGCGGGAGCGGACTACGAGCAGTACTTC.